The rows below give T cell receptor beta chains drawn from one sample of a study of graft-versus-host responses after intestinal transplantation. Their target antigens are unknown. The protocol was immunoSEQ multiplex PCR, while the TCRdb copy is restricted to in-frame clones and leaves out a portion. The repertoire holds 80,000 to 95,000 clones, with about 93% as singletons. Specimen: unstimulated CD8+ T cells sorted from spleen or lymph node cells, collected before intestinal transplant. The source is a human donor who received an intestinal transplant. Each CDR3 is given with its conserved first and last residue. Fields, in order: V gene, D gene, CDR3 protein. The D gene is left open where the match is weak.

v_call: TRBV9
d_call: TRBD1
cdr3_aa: CASSVAFGTGVETQYF

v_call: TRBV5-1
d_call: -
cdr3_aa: CASSLRSVYNEQFF

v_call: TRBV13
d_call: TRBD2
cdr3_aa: CASSLLGGDTQYF

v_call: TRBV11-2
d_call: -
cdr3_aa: CASSLGQGLYEQYF

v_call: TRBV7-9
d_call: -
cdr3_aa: CASSSGNEQYF

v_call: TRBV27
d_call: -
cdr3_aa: CASSPLPTGKTYGYTF

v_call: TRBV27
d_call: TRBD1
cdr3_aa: CASSLETGGIDEQYF

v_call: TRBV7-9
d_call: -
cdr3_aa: CASTTANYGYTF

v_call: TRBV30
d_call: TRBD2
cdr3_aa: CAWSGSLAGGLVETQYF

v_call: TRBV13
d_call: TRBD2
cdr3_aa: CASNSGGIDTQYF

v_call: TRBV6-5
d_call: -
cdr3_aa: CASSFGTQQYF

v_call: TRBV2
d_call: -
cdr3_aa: CASSEAVSGGNQPQHF

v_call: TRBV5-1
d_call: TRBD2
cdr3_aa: CASSFGTSGGVYEQYF

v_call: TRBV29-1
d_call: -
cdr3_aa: CSGADTLTYEQYF

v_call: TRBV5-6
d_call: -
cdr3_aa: CASSSQMGDIHSYEQYF

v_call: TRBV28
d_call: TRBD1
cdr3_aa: CASSKYSGDRSFRSGNTIYF

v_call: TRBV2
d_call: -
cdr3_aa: CASSEAPPGMANEQFF